Here is one TCR beta chain with its context. There are a few counts of this clone. Its antigen is unknown. Per-nucleotide qualities are absent, and no much larger clonotype sits a single base away. The sample comes from a study of beta chain features in type 1 diabetes (dated by TCRdb to 2016 to 2019). General notes on the study: Mean age, gender distribution, total cell number and subset yield did not differ between patients and healthy donors. A total of roughly 98,000,000 sorted cells were examined across all samples, and a strong correlation was observed between cell number per subset and RNA yield. In the study, recently diagnosed type 1 diabetes patients and matched healthy donors were compared on the TCRB repertoires of their sorted circulating CD4+ T cell subsets. Regulatory and stem cell-like memory subsets were isolated from only 8 patients and roughly 8 healthy donors, whereas naive and central memory subsets came from all 30 or so donors.

The entire amount of isolated RNA was reverse transcribed using the High Capacity cDNA Reverse Transcription Kit, so the sequenced TCRB transcripts were expressed ones. Deep immunoSEQ sequencing was performed on naive, central memory and regulatory T cell samples, with an average of about 4 million total reads per sample. Sorted cells were lysed in RLT buffer and RNA was extracted with DNase-treated RNeasy Micro or Mini kits, depending on cell number. To prevent cross-contamination, each cell subset was processed individually, whereas patient and healthy donor samples were processed jointly. The immunoSEQ multiplex PCR was used to amplify TCRB sequences from cDNA, yielding 87-bp fragments that span the CDR3 region. Sequencing of the amplicons was done on the Illumina HiSeq platform. Per the authors' processing: PCR bias was computationally corrected using synthetic template baselines, reads within Hamming distance 2 were collapsed, and singletons that could not be merged were discarded. Reads were aligned against IMGT so that V, D and J genes, CDR3 length and insertions or deletions at six rearrangement sites could be assigned. Within each subset, clonotype counts were normalized to sorted cell number, and only after that were true diversity and Gini coefficients computed with the tcR R package. The overlap coefficient, calculated on TCRB nucleotide sequences, was used to quantify repertoire sharing. Drawn from immuneACCESS, this table holds only the in-frame rearrangements with V and J called that TCRdb kept. Clones are partly lost; checked studies trace under half to an unresolved V gene and leave the rest unexplained. V and J calls and clone size are as listed in that table; D and trimming were resolved from the DNA. Recorded for this sample are 300,000 to 400,000 clones; around 8% of them occurred a single time. Clones ranked in the top ten supply around 0.45% of the sample.

The CDR3 covers 15 residues, taking in both the cysteine and the phenylalanine. Only the CDR3 part of the read is kept: 45 bases, read in frame from the first base. V loses 3 bases, J loses 0 bases, and the germline ends lie 9 bases apart. CDR1 and CDR2, looked up from the germline V gene (reference sequence), are WNHNN and SYGVQD. Each donor gave one peripheral blood draw, averaging approximately 110 mL, which was collected into heparinised tubes. Using a panel that included CD45RO, CCR7, CD25, CD127, CD95 and CD27, naive, central memory, regulatory and stem cell-like memory CD4+ T cells were sorted on a BD FACSAria II. A purity above 98% was achieved for all sorted populations. PBMCs were isolated right away by Lymphoprep density gradient centrifugation and were stained directly, without culture. To minimize batch effects, samples were stained and sorted in pairs, one healthy donor with one patient per experiment.

What the authors observed across the whole study: Because the HLA sub-analyses included only small numbers of individuals, any influence of HLA type on TCRB rearrangement was left unresolved. A moderate but significant shortening of TCRB CDR3 length was observed in type 1 diabetes patients in all four CD4+ subsets. At VDJ recombination sites, patients with type 1 diabetes made fewer insertions and deleted more nucleotides, a pattern implying thymic rearrangement abnormalities. Because cDNA was sequenced instead of genomic DNA, highly expressing activated cells could be over-represented, though the groups showed no difference in activation or CD3 levels. Naive, central memory and regulatory TCRB repertoires appeared to be more alike among patients than among healthy donors. Shorter templates might have been favored by PCR, but patient and control samples were amplified and corrected together, so both groups would have been affected equally by any skew.

This sequence uses TRBV10-1 and TRBJ2-1; a confident D gene designation cannot be given. Sequencing input: central memory CD4+ T cells from blood. The clonotype was recovered from a woman between 18 and 29 years old in good health. The nucleotide sequence is TGCGCCAGCAGTGACTCATCGAGCTCCTACAATGAGCAGTTCTTC. It is translated as CASSDSSSSYNEQFF.